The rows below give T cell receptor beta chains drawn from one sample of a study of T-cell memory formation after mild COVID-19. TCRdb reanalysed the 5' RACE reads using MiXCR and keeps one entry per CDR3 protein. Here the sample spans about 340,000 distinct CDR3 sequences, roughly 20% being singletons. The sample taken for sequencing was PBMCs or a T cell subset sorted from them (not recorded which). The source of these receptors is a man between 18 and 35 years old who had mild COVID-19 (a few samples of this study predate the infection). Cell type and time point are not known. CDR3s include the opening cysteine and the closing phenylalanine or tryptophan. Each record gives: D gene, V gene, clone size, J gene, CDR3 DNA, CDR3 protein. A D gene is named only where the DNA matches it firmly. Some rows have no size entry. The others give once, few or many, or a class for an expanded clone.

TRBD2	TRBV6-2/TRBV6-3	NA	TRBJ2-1	TGTGCCAGCAGCCTAAGACTAGCGGGGGATCTAGAGCAGTTCTTC	CASSLRLAGDLEQFF
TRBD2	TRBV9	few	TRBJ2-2	TGTGCCAGCAGCGTTAGCGGGGGGGCCGGGATCGGGGAGCTGTTTTTT	CASSVSGGAGIGELFF
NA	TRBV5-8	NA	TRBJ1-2	TGTGCCAGCAGCTTGGGCCCCGGACAGTTCTATGGCTACACCTTC	CASSLGPGQFYGYTF
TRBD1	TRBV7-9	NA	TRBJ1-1	TGTGCCAGCAGCTTATGGACAGGTGGGAACACTGAAGCTTTCTTT	CASSLWTGGNTEAFF
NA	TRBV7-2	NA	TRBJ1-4	TGTGCCAGCAGCGGAAACAGGGCGGCTAATGAAAAACTGTTTTTT	CASSGNRAANEKLFF
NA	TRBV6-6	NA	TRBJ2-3	TGTGCCAGCAGTTACTCACTTCGGGTACTATTCACAGATACGCAGTATTTT	CASSYSLRVLFTDTQYF
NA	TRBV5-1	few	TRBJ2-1	TGCGCCAGCAGCTTGGAGGCTAGTTCTGGGTATGAGCAGTTCTTC	CASSLEASSGYEQFF
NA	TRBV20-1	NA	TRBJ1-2	TGCAGTGCTATGGGACACCTGAACTATGGCTACACCTTC	CSAMGHLNYGYTF
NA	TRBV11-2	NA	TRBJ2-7	TGTGCCAGCAGCTCCGTCTTTGAGCAGTACTTC	CASSSVFEQYF
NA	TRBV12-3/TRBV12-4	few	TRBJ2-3	TGTGCCAGCAGTTTCTCCGAAACAGATACGCAGTATTTT	CASSFSETDTQYF
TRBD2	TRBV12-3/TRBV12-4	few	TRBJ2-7	TGTGCCAGCAGACTAGCGGGGGCGAGCTCCTACGAGCAGTACTTC	CASRLAGASSYEQYF
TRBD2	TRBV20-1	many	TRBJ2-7	TGCAGTGCCGCTAGCGGGGGAACACACTCCTACGAGCAGTACTTC	CSAASGGTHSYEQYF
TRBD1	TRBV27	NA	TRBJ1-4	TGTGCCAGCAGTCTCCAGAGACAGGGGGAAAAACTGTTTTTT	CASSLQRQGEKLFF
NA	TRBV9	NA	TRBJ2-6	TGTGCCAGCAGCGTGGGACCGGGATCTGTGGCCAACGTCCTGACTTTC	CASSVGPGSVANVLTF
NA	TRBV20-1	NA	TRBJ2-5	TGCAGTGCTAGAGATCGGGTAGAGACCCAGTACTTC	CSARDRVETQYF
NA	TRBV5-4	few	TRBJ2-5	TGTGCCAGCAGCTTGGAGGGGGGGCGAGAGACCCAGTACTTC	CASSLEGGRETQYF